These 22 T cell receptor beta chains originate from one sample sequenced in a study of T cells in Graves' hyperthyroidism and ophthalmopathy. RNA transcripts provided the source from which TCR beta CDR3 regions were amplified. A set of HTBI primers served as the primers for a first-round RT-PCR of the TCR CDR3. TCRdb re-analysed the multiplex PCR reads in MiXCR, keeping a single row per CDR3 protein. The sample yields a few hundred thousand distinct CDR3 sequences, 46% seen once. The sequenced material came from peripheral blood or thyroid tissue (not recorded which). The receptors here all came from a woman aged 18-29 years with Graves' hyperthyroidism.

The chain is built from TRBV11-3 and TRBJ2-5; unclear D gene. Trimming removed 1 base at V and 7 bases at J, with 10 bases between. This CDR3 spans 13 amino acids. CDR1 SGHNT and CDR2 YENEEA come from the germline V gene. The CDR3 reads CASSLVVSGTQYF. The CDR3, as DNA: TGTGCCAGCAGCTTAGTGGTCTCGGGGACCCAGTACTTC.

This clonotype was counted many times. The V and J genes are TRBV7-3 and TRBJ2-7; D is unresolved. Trimming removed 2 bases at V and 5 bases at J, with 13 bases between. There are 14 residues in the CDR3. CDR1 is SGHTA, CDR2 FQGTGA, per germline. Written as DNA, the CDR3 is TGTGCCAGCAGCTTAGGGCCTCGGAACGACGAGCAGTACTTC. It codes for CASSLGPRNDEQYF. Supplemented by reference TRBV7-3 and TRBJ2-7, the full variable domain reads GAGVSQTPSNKVTEKGKYVELRCDPISGHTALYWYRQSLGQGPEFLIYFQGTGAADDSGLPNDRFFAVRPEGSVSTLKIQRTERGDSAVYLCASSLGPRNDEQYFGPGTRLTVT.

This clonotype was counted between two and nine times. The gene calls are TRBV10-3 and TRBJ1-6, with 7 bases lining up with TRBD1. This CDR3 has 13 amino acids. Germline-derived CDR1 and CDR2 are ENHRY and SYGVKD. V gave up 10 bases and J gave up 2 bases; unmatched junction bases: 2. CDR3 DNA sequence: TGTGCCAAGACAGGGCCCTATAATTCACCCCTCCACTTT. Its protein product is CAKTGPYNSPLHF.

Many counts were recorded for this clonotype. The rearrangement uses TRBV19 and TRBJ1-2, with TRBD1 as a possible D gene (6 bases). This CDR3 has 15 amino acids. Per the germline V gene, CDR1 is LNHDA and CDR2 is SQIVND (reference sequence). Deletions cut 7 bases from V and 3 bases from J, with 18 bases between. The chain's CDR3 is CASTDPGELDYGYTF. The DNA of the CDR3 is TGTGCCAGTACTGATCCAGGGGAATTAGACTATGGCTACACCTTC.

This clonotype has at least ten counts. This chain connects TRBV9 to TRBJ1-1; 8 positions agree with TRBD1. CDR1 and CDR2 (germline): SGDLS, YYNGEE. CDR3 size: 16 residues. V lost 3 bases to trimming and J lost 5 bases; unmatched junction nucleotides: 12. The CDR3 loop is CASSAPTGVGDTEAFF. The DNA for the CDR3 is TGTGCCAGCAGCGCACCGACAGGGGTTGGGGATACTGAAGCTTTCTTT.

This clonotype has at least ten counts. The chain is built from TRBV7-2 and TRBJ1-1; no reliable D call. CDR1 and CDR2 from the germline V gene are SGHTA and FQGNSA. CDR3 length equals 13 residues. V was trimmed by 3 bases and J by 5 bases, leaving 10 bases between them. The CDR3 nucleotides are TGTGCCAGCAGCTTTAAGGGTGGAACTGAAGCTTTCTTT. Translating gives CASSFKGGTEAFF.

This clonotype was detected only once. The chain has TRBV7-2 and TRBJ1-5; the D is unclear. This CDR3 has 15 residues. V was cut by 6 bases and J by 3 bases, with 15 bases left in between. In germline, CDR1 is SGHTA, CDR2 FQGNSA. The CDR3 region has the DNA TGTGCCAGCAGTCCCCGGGAAGGTAACAATCAGCCCCAGCATTTT. This translates into CASSPREGNNQPQHF.

J is TRBJ2-5 and V is TRBV15; D gene ambiguous. This CDR3 has 19 amino acids. Trimming took off 1 base at V and 1 base at J, with 22 bases between the two ends. From germline, CDR1 is LNHNV and CDR2 YYDKDF (reference sequence). The CDR3 loop reads CATSRAPSLTFGTQETQYF. CDR3 DNA sequence: TGTGCCACCAGCAGAGCGCCCTCACTCACCTTCGGAACCCAAGAGACCCAGTACTTC. Variable domain in full (rest from reference TRBV15 and TRBJ2-5): DAMVIQNPRYQVTQFGKPVTLSCSQTLNHNVMYWYQQKSSQAPKLLFHYYDKDFNNEADTPDNFQSRRPNTSFCFLDIRSPGLGDTAMYLCATSRAPSLTFGTQETQYFGPGTRLLVL.

The chain links TRBV10-3 to TRBJ2-7; D unclear. The J call is in doubt because the DNA end fits TRBJ2-1 better. The length of the CDR3 is 14 residues. Germline CDR1 and CDR2: ENHRY and SYGVKD. This CDR3 reads CAISGGGDYNEQFF. The CDR3 DNA reads as TGTGCCATCAGTGGAGGTGGAGATTACAATGAGCAGTTCTTC.

This clonotype was found many times. The chain carries TRBV25-1 and TRBJ2-5; no clear D. Germline V lookup: CDR1 MGHDK, CDR2 SYGVNS. CDR3 length: 16 amino acids. V lost 4 bases to trimming and J lost 3 bases, with 18 bases between them. The CDR3 DNA reads as TGTGCCAGCAGTGTCAGTGCTGCGATTAAGGAAGAGACCCAGTACTTC. It translates to CASSVSAAIKEETQYF.

The chain has TRBV20-1 and TRBJ2-7; possibly TRBD1 for D (6 bases). V lost 6 bases to trimming and J lost 4 bases, with 16 bases between them. Germline V gives CDR1 DFQATT, CDR2 SNEGSKA (reference sequence). CDR3 length equals 13 residues. The CDR3 sequence: CSAIGTPDYEQYF. CDR3 in DNA: TGCAGTGCCATAGGGACACCGGATTACGAGCAGTACTTC.

Ten or more counts support this clonotype. V is TRBV6-6 and J is TRBJ1-5; D is uncertain. The CDR3 contains 15 residues. Trimming stripped 6 bases from V and 2 bases from J, with 14 bases between. Germline assignment: CDR1 MNHNY and CDR2 SVGAGI (reference sequence). Here the CDR3 reads CASSPTGWGNQPQHF. CDR3 sequence (DNA): TGTGCCAGCAGCCCTACGGGGTGGGGCAATCAGCCCCAGCATTTT.

The CDR3 bases are TGTGCCACCAGCCAAGAAATCGCAGGGGCCTATGGCTACACCTTC. Translating it yields CATSQEIAGAYGYTF. J is TRBJ1-2 and V is TRBV15; a possible D gene is TRBD1 (6 bases). This CDR3 comprises 15 residues. The V end was cut by 5 bases, the J end by 4 bases, with 17 bases between. Germline CDR1 reads LNHNV; CDR2 reads YYDKDF (reference sequence). Full variable domain (remainder filled in from reference TRBV15 and TRBJ1-2): DAMVIQNPRYQVTQFGKPVTLSCSQTLNHNVMYWYQQKSSQAPKLLFHYYDKDFNNEADTPDNFQSRRPNTSFCFLDIRSPGLGDTAMYLCATSQEIAGAYGYTFGSGTRLTVV.

In its sample, this clonotype was seen many times. The genes are TRBV7-8 and TRBJ2-5; 13 nucleotides line up with TRBD2. From germline, CDR1 is SGHVS and CDR2 FQNEAQ. This CDR3 spans 14 amino acids. V was pared by 6 bases and J by 3 bases, with 1 base of the junction left unmatched. The CDR3 coding sequence is TGTGCCAGCAGGACTAGCGGGAGGAAAGAGACCCAGTACTTC. Translation gives CASRTSGRKETQYF.

This clonotype was seen only a few times. The chain combines TRBV20-1 with TRBJ1-4; 7 bases line up with TRBD1. Looked up from germline, CDR1 is DFQATT and CDR2 is SNEGSKA (reference sequence). V was clipped by 6 bases and J by 10 bases; unmatched bases: 17. This CDR3 comprises 15 residues. This chain's CDR3 is CSAQPRQDRIGKLFF. The CDR3 coding sequence is TGCAGTGCCCAACCAAGGCAGGACAGGATAGGAAAACTGTTTTTT.

This clonotype was counted a few times. The junction shows a germline mismatch at one end, possibly a read error. Here the CDR3 DNA reads TGTGCCAGCAGTTCCCCAGATCAGGGGCCGAACACCGGGGAGCTGTTTTTT. Its protein product is CASSSPDQGPNTGELFF. The J gene is TRBJ2-2, the V gene TRBV10-3, with a possible D match to TRBD1 (6 bases). The CDR3 length is 17 residues. Germline V CDR1 and CDR2: ENHRY, SYGVKD.

This clonotype was observed a handful of times. The rearrangement joins TRBV4-1 to TRBJ1-4; TRBD1 matches 7 bases. Germline assignment: CDR1 MGHRA and CDR2 YSYEKL. J gave up 5 bases and V 1 base, and 10 bases lay outside the gene matches. There are 17 residues in the CDR3. CDR3 amino acids: CASSQARPDRINEKLFF. In DNA, the CDR3 is TGCGCCAGCAGCCAAGCCCGACCGGACAGGATAAATGAAAAACTGTTTTTT.

There are many counts of this clonotype. V gene TRBV4-1 combines with J gene TRBJ2-7; maybe TRBD1 (6 bases). Deletions cut 2 bases from V and 2 bases from J, with 10 bases between. CDR3 size: 14 residues. Germline values: CDR1 MGHRA, CDR2 YSYEKL. The CDR3, as DNA: TGCGCCAGCAGCCAAAGGGACAAAACCTACGAGCAGTACTTC. Protein product: CASSQRDKTYEQYF.

The chain carries TRBV27 and TRBJ2-7; D is ambiguous. Deletions cut 10 bases from V and 3 bases from J, with 19 bases between. This CDR3 has 14 amino acids. Germline V gene data show CDR1 as MNHEY and CDR2 as SMNVEV (reference sequence). This CDR3 reads CATALRSSYYEQYF. The CDR3 coding sequence is TGTGCCACCGCTTTGAGGAGCTCCTACTACGAGCAGTACTTC.

The V and J genes are TRBV12-3 or TRBV12-4 and TRBJ2-3; D not certain. The CDR3 runs to 11 residues. The V and J ends lost 10 bases and 8 bases respectively, with 13 bases between them. CDR3 DNA: TGTGCCACAGCGACTTTTGGTACGCAGTATTTT. It yields the protein CATATFGTQYF.

Ten or more counts support this clonotype. The rearrangement uses TRBV5-1 and TRBJ2-2, with a tentative D call TRBD2 (6 bases). V was shortened by 0 bases and J by 6 bases, with 9 bases between the two germline ends. This CDR3 contains 14 residues. Germline loops: CDR1 SGHRS, CDR2 YFSETQ. The CDR3 is CASSLAGDPGELFF. The CDR3 DNA is TGCGCCAGCAGCTTGGCGGGAGACCCCGGGGAGCTGTTTTTT. The full variable domain, with the rest looked up from reference TRBV5-1 and TRBJ2-2, is KAGVTQTPRYLIKTRGQQVTLSCSPISGHRSVSWYQQTPGQGLQFLFEYFSETQRNKGNFPGRFSGRQFSNSRSEMNVSTLELGDSALYLCASSLAGDPGELFFGEGSRLTVL.

This clonotype was seen just once. The CDR3 nucleotides are TGTGCCATCAGTGAGTCTGCGGAGGACCTCCACTTT. It encodes CAISESAEDLHF. The gene calls are TRBV10-3 and TRBJ1-6; D ambiguous. This CDR3 has 12 amino acids. Trimming removed 0 bases at V and 15 bases at J, with 9 bases between. The germline CDR1 and CDR2 sequences are ENHRY and SYGVKD.